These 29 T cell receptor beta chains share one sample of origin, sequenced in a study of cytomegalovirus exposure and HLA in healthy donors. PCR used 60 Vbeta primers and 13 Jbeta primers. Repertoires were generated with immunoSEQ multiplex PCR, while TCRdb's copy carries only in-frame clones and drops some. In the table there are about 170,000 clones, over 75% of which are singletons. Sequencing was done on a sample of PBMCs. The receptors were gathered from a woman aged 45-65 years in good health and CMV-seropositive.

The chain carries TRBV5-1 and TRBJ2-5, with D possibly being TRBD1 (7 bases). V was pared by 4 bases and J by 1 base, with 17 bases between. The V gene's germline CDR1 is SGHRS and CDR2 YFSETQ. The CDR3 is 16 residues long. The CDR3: CASSQGGAATQETQYF. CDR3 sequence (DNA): TGCGCCAGCAGCCAGGGGGGAGCGGCTACCCAAGAGACCCAGTACTTC.

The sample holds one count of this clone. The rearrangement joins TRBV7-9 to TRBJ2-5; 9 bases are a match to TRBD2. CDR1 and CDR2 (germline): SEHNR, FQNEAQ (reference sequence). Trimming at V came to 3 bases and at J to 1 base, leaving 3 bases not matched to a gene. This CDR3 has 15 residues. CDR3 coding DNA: TGTGCCAGCAGCTTCGCGGGGGGGCCCCAAGAGACCCAGTACTTC. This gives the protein CASSFAGGPQETQYF.

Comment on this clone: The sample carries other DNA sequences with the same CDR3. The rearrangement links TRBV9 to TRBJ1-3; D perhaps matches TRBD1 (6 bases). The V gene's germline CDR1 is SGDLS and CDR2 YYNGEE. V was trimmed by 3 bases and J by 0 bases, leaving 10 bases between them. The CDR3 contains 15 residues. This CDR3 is CASSATGDSGNTIYF. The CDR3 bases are TGTGCCAGCAGCGCGACAGGTGACTCTGGAAACACCATATATTTT.

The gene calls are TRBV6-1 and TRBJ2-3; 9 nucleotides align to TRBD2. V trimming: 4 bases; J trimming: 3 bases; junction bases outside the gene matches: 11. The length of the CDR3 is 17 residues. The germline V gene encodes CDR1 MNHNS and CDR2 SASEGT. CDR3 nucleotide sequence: TGTGCCAGCAGTGCCGGGACTAGCCTTTTGGAGACAGATACGCAGTATTTT. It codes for CASSAGTSLLETDTQYF.

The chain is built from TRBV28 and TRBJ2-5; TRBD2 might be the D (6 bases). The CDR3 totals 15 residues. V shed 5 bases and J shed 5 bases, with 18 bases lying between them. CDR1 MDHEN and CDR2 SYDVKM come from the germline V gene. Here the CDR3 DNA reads TGTGCCAGCAGTACACAGACTAGGAGTTGGGAGACCCAGTACTTC. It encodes CASSTQTRSWETQYF.

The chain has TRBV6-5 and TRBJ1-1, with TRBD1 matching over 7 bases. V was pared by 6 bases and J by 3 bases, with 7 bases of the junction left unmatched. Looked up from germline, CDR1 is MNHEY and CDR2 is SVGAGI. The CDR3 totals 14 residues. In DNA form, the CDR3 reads TGTGCCAGCAGGGAGGACAGGCCTCACACTGAAGCTTTCTTT. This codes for CASREDRPHTEAFF.

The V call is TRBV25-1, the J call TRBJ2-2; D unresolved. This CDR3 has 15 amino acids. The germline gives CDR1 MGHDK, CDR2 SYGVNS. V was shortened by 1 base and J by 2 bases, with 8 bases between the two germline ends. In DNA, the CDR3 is TGTGCCAGCAGTGAATTTCTCCTCAACACCGGGGAGCTGTTTTTT. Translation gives CASSEFLLNTGELFF.

CDR3 amino acids: CASSLVSGLAHNEQFF. The CDR3 DNA is TGTGCCAGCAGCTTGGTATCGGGGTTGGCCCACAATGAGCAGTTCTTC. The genes are TRBV5-6 and TRBJ2-1; possible D gene TRBD2, 5 bases. The V and J ends lost 0 bases and 5 bases respectively, with 15 bases between them. Per germline, CDR1 SGHDT and CDR2 YYEEEE. The CDR3 is made up of 16 amino acids. The entire variable domain, with the rest obtained from reference TRBV5-6 and TRBJ2-1, is as follows: DAGVTQSPTHLIKTRGQQVTLRCSPKSGHDTVSWYQQALGQGPQFIFQYYEEEERQRGNFPDRFSGHQFPNYSSELNVNALLLGDSALYLCASSLVSGLAHNEQFFGPGTRLTVL.

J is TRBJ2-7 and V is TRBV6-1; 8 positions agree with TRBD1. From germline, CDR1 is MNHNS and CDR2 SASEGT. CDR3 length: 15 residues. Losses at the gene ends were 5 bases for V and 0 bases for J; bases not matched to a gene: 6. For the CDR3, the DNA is TGTGCCAGCAGTCTGCAAGGACAGGGCTCCTACGAGCAGTACTTC. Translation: CASSLQGQGSYEQYF.

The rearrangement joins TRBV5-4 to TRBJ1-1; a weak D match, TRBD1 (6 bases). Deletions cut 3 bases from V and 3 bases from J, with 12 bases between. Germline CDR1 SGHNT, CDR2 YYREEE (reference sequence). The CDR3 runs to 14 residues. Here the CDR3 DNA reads TGTGCCAGCAGCTCAATTGAGGGGGACACTGAAGCTTTCTTT. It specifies CASSSIEGDTEAFF.

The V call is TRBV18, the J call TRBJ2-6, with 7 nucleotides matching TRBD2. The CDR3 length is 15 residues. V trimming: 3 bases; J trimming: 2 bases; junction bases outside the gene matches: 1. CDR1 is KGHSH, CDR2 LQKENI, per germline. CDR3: CASSPGGTGANVLTF. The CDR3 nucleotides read TGTGCCAGCTCACCGGGGGGGACTGGGGCCAACGTCCTGACTTTC.

The CDR3 DNA is TGTGCCAACAGCGACAGTTCCAAAAACATTCAGTACTTC. Translated: CANSDSSKNIQYF. This rearrangement joins TRBV6-1 to TRBJ2-4; possibly TRBD1 for D (5 bases). V dropped 10 bases and J dropped 2 bases, with 12 bases sitting between them. The CDR3 length is 13 residues. Germline loops: CDR1 MNHNS, CDR2 SASEGT.

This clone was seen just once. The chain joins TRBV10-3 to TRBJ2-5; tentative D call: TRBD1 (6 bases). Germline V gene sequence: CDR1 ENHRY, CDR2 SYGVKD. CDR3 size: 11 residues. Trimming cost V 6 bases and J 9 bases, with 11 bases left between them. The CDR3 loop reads CAIREDSAQYF. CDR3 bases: TGTGCCATCAGAGAGGACAGTGCCCAGTACTTC.

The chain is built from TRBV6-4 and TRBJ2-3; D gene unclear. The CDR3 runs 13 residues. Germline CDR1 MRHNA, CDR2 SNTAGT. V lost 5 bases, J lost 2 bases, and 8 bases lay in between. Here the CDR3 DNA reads TGTGCCAGCAGTATGCAGAACACAGATACGCAGTATTTT. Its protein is CASSMQNTDTQYF.

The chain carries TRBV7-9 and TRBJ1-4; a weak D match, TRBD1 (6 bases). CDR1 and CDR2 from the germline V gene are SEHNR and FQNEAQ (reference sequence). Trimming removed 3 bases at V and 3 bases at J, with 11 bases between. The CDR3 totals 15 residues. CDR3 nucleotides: TGTGCCAGCAGCTTCCTACAGGGACCTAATGAAAAACTGTTTTTT. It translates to CASSFLQGPNEKLFF. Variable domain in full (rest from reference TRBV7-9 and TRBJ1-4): DTGVSQNPRHKITKRGQNVTFRCDPISEHNRLYWYRQTLGQGPEFLTYFQNEAQLEKSRLLSDRFSAERPKGSFSTLEIQRTEQGDSAMYLCASSFLQGPNEKLFFGSGTQLSVL.

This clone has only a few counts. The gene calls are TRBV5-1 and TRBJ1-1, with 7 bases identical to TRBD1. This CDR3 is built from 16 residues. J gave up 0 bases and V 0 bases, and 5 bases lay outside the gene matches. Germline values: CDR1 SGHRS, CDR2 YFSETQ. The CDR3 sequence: CASSLGRTGMNTEAFF. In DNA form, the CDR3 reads TGCGCCAGCAGCTTGGGGAGGACAGGCATGAACACTGAAGCTTTCTTT.

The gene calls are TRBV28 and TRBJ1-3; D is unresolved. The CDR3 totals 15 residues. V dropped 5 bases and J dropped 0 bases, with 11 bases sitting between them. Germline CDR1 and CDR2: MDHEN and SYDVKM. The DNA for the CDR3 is TGTGCCAGCAGTCTACCCATCCACTCTGGAAACACCATATATTTT. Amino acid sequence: CASSLPIHSGNTIYF.

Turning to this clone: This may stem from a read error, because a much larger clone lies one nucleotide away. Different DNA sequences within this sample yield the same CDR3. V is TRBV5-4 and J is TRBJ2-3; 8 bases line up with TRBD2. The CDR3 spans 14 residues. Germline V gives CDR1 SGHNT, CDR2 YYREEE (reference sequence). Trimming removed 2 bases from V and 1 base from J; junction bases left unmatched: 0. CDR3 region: CASSLAGGTDTQYF. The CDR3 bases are TGTGCCAGCAGCTTAGCGGGGGGCACAGATACGCAGTATTTT. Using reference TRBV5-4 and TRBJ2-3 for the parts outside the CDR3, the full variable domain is ETGVTQSPTHLIKTRGQQVTLRCSSQSGHNTVSWYQQALGQGPQFIFQYYREEENGRGNFPPRFSGLQFPNYSSELNVNALELDDSALYLCASSLAGGTDTQYFGPGTRLTVL.

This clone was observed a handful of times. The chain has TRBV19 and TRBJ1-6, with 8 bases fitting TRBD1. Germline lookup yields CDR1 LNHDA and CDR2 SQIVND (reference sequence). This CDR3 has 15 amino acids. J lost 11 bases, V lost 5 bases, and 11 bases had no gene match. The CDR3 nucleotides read TGTGCCAGTAGTCCCCGGGACAGGCCCGAGCCACCCCTCCACTTT. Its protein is CASSPRDRPEPPLHF.

The CDR3 nucleotides read TGCAGCGTTAAACCGGGACGGGACAGGGGAGCTTTCTTT. This codes for CSVKPGRDRGAFF. The V gene is TRBV29-1, the J gene TRBJ1-1; 10 bases map to TRBD1. Germline loops: CDR1 SQVTM, CDR2 ANQGSEA. The CDR3 runs 13 residues. V trimming: 5 bases; J trimming: 10 bases; junction bases outside the gene matches: 10. Complete variable domain (other parts from reference TRBV29-1 and TRBJ1-1): SAVISQKPSRDICQRGTSLTIQCQVDSQVTMMFWYRQQPGQSLTLIATANQGSEATYESGFVIDKFPISRPNLTFSTLTVSNMSPEDSSIYLCSVKPGRDRGAFFGQGTRLTVV.

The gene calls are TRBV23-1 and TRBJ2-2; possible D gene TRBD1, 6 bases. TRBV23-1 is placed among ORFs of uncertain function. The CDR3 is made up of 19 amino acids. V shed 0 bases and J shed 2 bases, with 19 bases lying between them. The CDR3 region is CASSQSRESLRGNTGELFF. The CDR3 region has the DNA TGCGCCAGCAGTCAATCCAGGGAAAGCCTCAGGGGAAACACCGGGGAGCTGTTTTTT.

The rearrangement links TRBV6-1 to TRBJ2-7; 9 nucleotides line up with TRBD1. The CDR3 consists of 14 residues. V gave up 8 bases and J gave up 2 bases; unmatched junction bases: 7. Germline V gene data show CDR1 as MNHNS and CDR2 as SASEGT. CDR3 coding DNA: TGTGCCAGCGTGGGGACAGGGTATCCCTACGAGCAGTACTTC. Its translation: CASVGTGYPYEQYF.

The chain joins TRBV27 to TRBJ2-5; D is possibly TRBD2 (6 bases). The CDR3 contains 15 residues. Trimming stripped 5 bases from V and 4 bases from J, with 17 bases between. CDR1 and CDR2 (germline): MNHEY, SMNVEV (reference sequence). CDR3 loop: CASSPLGGPTETQYF. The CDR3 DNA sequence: TGTGCCAGCAGTCCCCTCGGGGGTCCCACAGAGACCCAGTACTTC.

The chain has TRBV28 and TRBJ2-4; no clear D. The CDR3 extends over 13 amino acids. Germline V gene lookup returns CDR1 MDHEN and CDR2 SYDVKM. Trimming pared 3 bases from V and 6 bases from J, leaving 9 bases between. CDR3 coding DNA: TGTGCCAGCAGTTTGGTGCAGGTAAACATTCAGTACTTC. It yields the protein CASSLVQVNIQYF.

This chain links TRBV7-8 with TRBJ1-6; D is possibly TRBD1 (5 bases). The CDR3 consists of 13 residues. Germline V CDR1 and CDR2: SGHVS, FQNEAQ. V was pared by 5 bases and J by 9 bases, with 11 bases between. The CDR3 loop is CASSAPGASPLHF. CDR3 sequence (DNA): TGTGCCAGCAGCGCCCCTGGGGCTTCACCCCTCCACTTT.

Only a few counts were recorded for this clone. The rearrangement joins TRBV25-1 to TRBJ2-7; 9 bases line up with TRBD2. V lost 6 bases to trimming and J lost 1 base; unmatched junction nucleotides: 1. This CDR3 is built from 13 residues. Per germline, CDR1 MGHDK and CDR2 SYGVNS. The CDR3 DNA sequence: TGTGCCAGCAGAGCGGGGGGATCCTACGAGCAGTACTTC. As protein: CASRAGGSYEQYF.

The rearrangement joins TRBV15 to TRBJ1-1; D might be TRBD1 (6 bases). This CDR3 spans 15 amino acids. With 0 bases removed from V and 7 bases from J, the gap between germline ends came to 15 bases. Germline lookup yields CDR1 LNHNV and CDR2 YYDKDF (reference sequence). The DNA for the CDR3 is TGTGCCACCAGCAGAGAAATAAGGGGGGGGCTTGAAGCTTTCTTT. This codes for CATSREIRGGLEAFF.

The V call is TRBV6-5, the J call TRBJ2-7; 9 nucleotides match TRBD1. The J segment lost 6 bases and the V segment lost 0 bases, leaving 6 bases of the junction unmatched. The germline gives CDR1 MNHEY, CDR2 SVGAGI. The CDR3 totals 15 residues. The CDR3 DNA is TGTGCCAGCAGTTACTCCGGGACAGGGTTCTCCGAGCAGTACTTC. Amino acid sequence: CASSYSGTGFSEQYF.

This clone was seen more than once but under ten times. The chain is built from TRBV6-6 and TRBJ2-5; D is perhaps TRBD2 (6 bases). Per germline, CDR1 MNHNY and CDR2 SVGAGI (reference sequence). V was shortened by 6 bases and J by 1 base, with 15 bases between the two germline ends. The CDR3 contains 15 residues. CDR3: CASSRPQAGQETQYF. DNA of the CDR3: TGTGCCAGCAGCCGGCCCCAAGCGGGCCAAGAGACCCAGTACTTC.